The sequence of this T cell receptor beta chain was determined in a study of cytomegalovirus exposure and HLA in healthy donors (dated by TCRdb to between 2016 and 2019). Background on the whole study: The 700 or so repertoires of the first cohort and the approximately 130 validation repertoires were produced on the same platform, according to a later analysis. The study aimed to test whether cataloging public T cell receptors could reveal signatures of past pathogen exposure. Besides the first cohort of roughly 640 subjects, a separate validation cohort made up of around 120 different subjects was used. High-throughput TCR immunosequencing, statistical association of individual TCRs with disease status, and machine learning were combined to predict cytomegalovirus infection status. Broad study findings and their caveats: According to the authors, the approach could potentially be generalized to other disease states and immunological phenotypes. Of the cluster scores, about 94% were above 0 in a later analysis, which found that TCRs clustered in the first cohort also tended to co-occur in the 95 to 150 validation repertoires. The validation cohort had no HLA typing available for a later analysis, so co-occurrence within that cohort was assessed over all 120 or so repertoires. In both the original and validation cohorts, the classifier was reported to diagnose cytomegalovirus status with high specificity and sensitivity. Across donors, most TCR sequences were observed very rarely, whereas some public TCRs were present in many individuals. In vitro tests confirmed that a few of the cytomegalovirus-associated TCR beta chains recognize cytomegalovirus antigens. The study listed 164 TCR beta chains as associated with cytomegalovirus.

The library was made by the immunoSEQ multiplex PCR assay. On the study's bioinformatics: A statistical classification framework was built for diagnosing cytomegalovirus status from the catalog of TCR beta chain sequences. TCRdb took this table from immuneACCESS and kept in-frame rearrangements with V and J called. Such tables lack part of the clones; where checked against another copy, unresolved V genes explain under half of the gap, and the rest is unexplained. That table gives V, J and clone size, and the DNA gave D and trimming. For this sample there are about 110,000 clones; over 75% appear just once. Of the sample, over 2.5% is held by the ten largest clones. With respect to this clone: No cognate antigen has been identified for it. Base qualities are not at hand, and no much larger clone is one base apart.

Separate from the approximately 700-subject first cohort, the validation cohort of 90 to 150 subjects was the group to which the donors belonged. The material sequenced was PBMCs. This receptor was taken from a young woman in good health and CMV-seronegative.

The sequence in DNA is TGTGCCAGCAGCCTCAGGCCGTTGAACACTGAAGCTTTCTTT. This encodes CASSLRPLNTEAFF. Rearrangement joined TRBV9 to TRBJ1-1; no D gene is confidently identified. The germline V gene provides CDR1 SGDLS and CDR2 YYNGEE. Trimming removed 4 bases from V and 0 bases from J, leaving 10 bases between the germline ends. Reading from cysteine to phenylalanine, the CDR3 counts 14 amino acids. CDR3 DNA only is kept here, 42 bases in frame from base 1. Here the CDR3 is joined to the reference TRBV9 and TRBJ1-1 genes, and the full variable domain is: DSGVTQTPKHLITATGQRVTLRCSPRSGDLSVYWYQQSLDQGLQFLIQYYNGEERAKGNILERFSAQQFPDLHSELNLSSLELGDSALYFCASSLRPLNTEAFFGQGTRLTVV.